Included here is one TCR beta chain sequence, with context. This clonotype was detected ten times or more. No antigen is known for it. No base qualities exist here, and no much larger clone lies one base off it. The source of the sample is a study of T cells in Graves' hyperthyroidism and ophthalmopathy (dated by TCRdb to about 2019). For the study in its entirety: Peripheral blood was sampled at the time of initial diagnosis, prior to any treatment. To identify distinguishing TCR V-J signatures, a discovery cohort of 100 patients was used, comprising approximately 40 with Graves' ophthalmopathy and around 60 with stable Graves' hyperthyroidism. Whether ophthalmopathy could be predicted prospectively was tested in an independent validation cohort made up of fewer than 20 hyperthyroidism patients plus 17 patients who later progressed to ophthalmopathy. The 85 to 100 discovery patients were randomly split 7:3 into training and test sets. In more than 5 Graves' hyperthyroidism patients, the study also compared T-cell repertoires from thyroid tissue with T-cell repertoires from blood. After blood sampling, hyperthyroidism patients were treated with methimazole at a starting dose of 30 mg daily, and ophthalmopathy patients were treated with high-dose intravenous methylprednisolone. According to the paper, TCR Vbeta CDR3 sequencing was carried out on about 140 peripheral blood samples, which came from 40 to 45 ophthalmopathy, approximately 72 hyperthyroidism and approximately 17 progressor patients. Broad study findings and their caveats: Sample size was not statistically predetermined, and investigators were not blinded to group allocation. Most expanded thyroid clonotypes (frequency above 0.001) were also detected in blood, a finding suggesting that blood repertoires may reflect thyroid immune responses. Ophthalmopathy was separated from stable hyperthyroidism by a 13 V-J signature model, with about 88% sensitivity and about 81% specificity obtained in cross-validation and 80%/75% obtained in testing. During validation, the model predicted progression to ophthalmopathy a median of approximately 7 months ahead of onset, with around 71% sensitivity and around 72% specificity.

The TCR beta CDR3 regions were amplified from RNA transcripts. The TCR CDR3 was subjected to a first round of RT-PCR using the HTBI primer set and the Qiagen OneStep RT-PCR kit. Libraries were constructed in a second round of multiplex PCR, after which size selection and purification were performed. The libraries were sequenced on an Illumina HiSeq2000 using paired-end 100 bp reads. The original methods were these. SOAPnuke was used to process the raw data, throwing out any read that contained adapters or uncalled bases, had a mean Phred below 15, or lacked an exact constant-primer or identifier match. COPE v1.2.5 was used to merge high-quality paired reads, and clonotypes were defined as unique nucleotide sequences. Clonotypes were aligned to IMGT TRBV, TRBD and TRBJ reference segments using MiTCR v1.1. Only V-J combinations with frequency above 0.0001, covering approximately 99% of repertoires, were analysed. The TCS score was defined as F50 (clonal expansion) divided by E x V (chaos), with BLOSUM62-based TCRdist calculated between CDR3 peptides within each V-J. Welch's t-statistics and random forest reduced 500 to 550 V-J features to roughly 13, which were used in a naive Bayes classifier (R e1071). TCRdb itself trimmed the public reads at Q25 with fastp, ran MiXCR and retained productive beta chains. Entries that share a CDR3 protein sequence are merged under the most common genes and DNA. The V and J calls reflect TCRdb's pipeline rather than the authors' work. Within this sample are over 250,000 distinct CDR3 sequences, with 20% to 30% of them counted one time only. The leading ten clones occupy about 30% of the sample.

The CDR3 holds 14 amino acids from the cysteine to the phenylalanine. Kept here is only the CDR3 DNA, which spans 42 bases and is read in frame from base 1. V and J are truncated by 4 bases and 4 bases respectively, leaving an intervening sequence of 13 bases. Hyperthyroidism patients were newly diagnosed, had a disease duration of under 2 months, and were aged 18 to 65 years. Exclusion was applied to patients with uncontrolled infections, other autoimmune diseases, pregnancy or lactation. Diagnoses were established on the basis of clinical symptoms, serum thyroxine and TRAb, thyroid ultrasound, and orbital computed tomography. Blood from progressor patients was collected at the time of first diagnosis with hyperthyroidism, before any ophthalmopathy symptoms had appeared. PBMCs were separated from roughly 10 ml of fresh peripheral blood using Ficoll-Paque density gradient centrifugation. Progressor patients were defined as those initially diagnosed with Graves' hyperthyroidism in whom ophthalmopathy developed during follow-up. Trizol reagent was used to extract total RNA, and RNA quality was then checked on an Agilent 2100 Bioanalyzer.

The receptor was derived from a man aged 35 to 55 with Graves' hyperthyroidism that later progressed to Graves' ophthalmopathy. Source material: blood. The V and J segments used are TRBV12-3 or TRBV12-4 and TRBJ1-2, with a tentative D gene TRBD1 over 6 matching bases. The nucleotides are TGTGCCAGCAGTTACCGGACAGAGGCCTATGGCTACACCTTC. Its protein product is CASSYRTEAYGYTF.